The present T cell receptor beta chain was sequenced within a study of blood T cells in healthy people across ages. General study findings and limits: Higher diversity, along with more naive CD4+ cells, distinguished long-lived donors from aged donors.

A sample-barcoded 5' primer and a J-beta primer mix were used in a second PCR of roughly 7 to 12 cycles. Each cDNA molecule received a tag from a template-switch adaptor that had 12 random nucleotides. TCRdb called the 5' RACE reads again in MiXCR, with one record for every CDR3 protein. Among some 1.5 million distinct CDR3 sequences, approximately 43% were seen once, and the ten largest hold about 4.1%. Worth noting for this clonotype: No antigen is known for it.

This receptor was taken from a woman between 18 and 29 years old in good health. The material sequenced was blood.

CDR3 in amino acids: CASTREDYPTDTQYF. The CDR3 DNA is TGTGCCAGCACCCGTGAGGACTACCCGACAGATACGCAGTATTTT. The rearrangement joins TRBV12-3 or TRBV12-4 to TRBJ2-3, with TRBD2 as a possible D gene (6 bases). The CDR3 sequence is 15 residues long. The germline V and J ends were trimmed by 7 bases and 3 bases, with 17 bases remaining between them.